This record concerns one TCR beta chain sequence. No antigen is known for it. The entry originates in a study of cytomegalovirus exposure and HLA in healthy donors. Overall study: Genotyping of 400 or so donors showed that approximately 83% belonged to the Caucasian-associated ancestry cluster.

Findings of the study overall: Reports showed the classifier diagnosing cytomegalovirus status with high specificity and sensitivity. It is likely that the observed cluster of highly shared sequence variants was a sequencing artifact. In a later analysis, TCR beta V- and J-gene trimming was associated with a missense DCLRE1C variant.

It was with 60 Vbeta and 13 Jbeta primers that the PCR ran. Data came from immunoSEQ multiplex PCR; TCRdb stores just in-frame clones and leaves some out. Among some 130,000 clones listed, 75% to 85% were seen once. The CDR3 consists of 14 residues. V trimming: 5 bases; J trimming: 6 bases; junction bases outside the gene matches: 6. CDR1 is MNHEY and CDR2 is SMNVEV in the germline V gene (reference sequence). The TCR comes from a male donor in good health and CMV-seronegative. The chain joins TRBV27 to TRBJ1-5, with 8 bases lining up with TRBD1. Sequencing was performed on PBMCs. CDR3 coding DNA: TGTGCCAGCAGTCTTGACAGGGGAGGTCAGCCCCAGCATTTT. Translating gives CASSLDRGGQPQHF.